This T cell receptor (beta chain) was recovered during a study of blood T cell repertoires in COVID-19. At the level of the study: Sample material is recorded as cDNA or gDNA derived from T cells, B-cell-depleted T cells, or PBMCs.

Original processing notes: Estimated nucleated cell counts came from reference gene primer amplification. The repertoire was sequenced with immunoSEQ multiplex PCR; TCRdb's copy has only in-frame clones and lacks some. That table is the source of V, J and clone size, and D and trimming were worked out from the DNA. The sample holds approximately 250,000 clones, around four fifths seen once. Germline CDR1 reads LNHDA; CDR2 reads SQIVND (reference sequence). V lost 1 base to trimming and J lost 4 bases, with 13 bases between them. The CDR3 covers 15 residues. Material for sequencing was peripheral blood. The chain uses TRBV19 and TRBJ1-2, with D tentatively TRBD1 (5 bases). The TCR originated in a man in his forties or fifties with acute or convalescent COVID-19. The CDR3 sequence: CASSIVRVSLYGYTF. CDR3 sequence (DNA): TGTGCCAGTAGTATAGTCAGGGTTTCCCTCTATGGCTACACCTTC.